This T cell receptor beta chain appears in the sequencing data of a study of Graves' ophthalmopathy and Graves' hyperthyroidism (dated by TCRdb to the late 2010s). In the study overall: Peripheral blood samples were taken at the time of initial diagnosis, before any treatment was given. To tell Graves' ophthalmopathy apart from Graves' hyperthyroidism, and to predict which patients would progress to ophthalmopathy, the study relied on TCR beta repertoire signatures. In total, over 130 blood samples were TCR-sequenced: 43 ophthalmopathy, about 75 hyperthyroidism and about 17 hyperthyroidism-to-ophthalmopathy patients. To explore V-J signatures that distinguish ophthalmopathy from hyperthyroidism, a discovery set of more than 90 patients was enrolled, made up of 43 with ophthalmopathy and roughly 57 with stable hyperthyroidism. For independent validation, a separate cohort was made up of roughly 19 hyperthyroidism patients plus 17 patients who later progressed from hyperthyroidism to ophthalmopathy. In about 6 hyperthyroidism patients, the T-cell repertoire of thyroid tissue was compared with the T-cell repertoire of blood. Following sampling, methimazole starting at 30 mg daily was administered to hyperthyroidism patients, and high-dose intravenous methylprednisolone was administered to ophthalmopathy patients.

The CDR3 measures 13 amino acids from cysteine to phenylalanine. The CDR3 DNA has 39 bases and is translated from base 1. The germline V gene (reference sequence) provides CDR1 DFQATT and CDR2 SNEGSKA. On this clonotype itself: Its antigen remains undetermined. At one boundary the junction diverges from the germline segment, which might be a read error.

A patient counted as having stable hyperthyroidism if there was no progression to ophthalmopathy within 18 months of follow-up. Hyperthyroidism patients were newly diagnosed, were aged 18 to 65 years, and had a disease duration under 2 months. Anyone with other autoimmune diseases, uncontrolled infections, pregnancy or lactation was excluded from the study. Clinical symptoms, serum thyroxine, TRAb, thyroid ultrasound and orbital computed tomography were used for diagnosis. Using Ficoll-Paque density gradient centrifugation, PBMCs were isolated from 8.5 to 10 ml of fresh peripheral blood. Total RNA was extracted with Trizol reagent and quality-checked on an Agilent 2100 Bioanalyzer. The paper as a whole reports these results and caveats: In cross-validation, the 13-signature model distinguished ophthalmopathy from stable hyperthyroidism with 87.88% sensitivity and roughly 84% specificity, while in the test set the corresponding values were 80% and 75%. In validation, the model predicted ophthalmopathy progression with about 64% sensitivity and roughly 78% specificity; around twelve predicted patients were CT-confirmed with GO in a median of 6.5 months. No statistical method was used to predetermine the sample size, and group allocation was not hidden from the investigators. Among expanded thyroid clonotypes with frequency above 0.001, most also showed up in blood, which suggests that blood repertoires may reflect the thyroid immune response.

For repertoire sequencing, TCR beta CDR3 regions were amplified from RNA transcripts. HTBI primers and the Qiagen OneStep RT-PCR kit were used in a first-round RT-PCR, which was followed by a second-round multiplex PCR, size selection and purification. Libraries were sequenced paired-end with 100 bp reads on an Illumina HiSeq2000. In the authors' own workflow: SOAPnuke was used to process the reads, removing any read that contained adapters or uncalled bases, had a mean Phred below 15, or lacked an exact match to the constant primer or identifier. COPE v1.2.5 was used to merge high-quality paired reads. Each unique nucleotide sequence was treated as a clonotype, and MiTCR v1.1 was used to align the clonotypes to the IMGT TRB V, D and J references. Only V-J combinations with frequency above 0.0001 were analysed, covering approximately 99% of repertoires. For each V-J combination, a TCR clonal expansion and chaos score was defined as the ratio of F50 clonal expansion to chaos observed in the TCRdist matrix. Welch's t-statistics and random forest were used to reduce the features to about 12 V-J combinations, which were then used as input to a naive Bayes classifier. The Morisita-Horn index was used to measure how similar the thyroid and blood repertoires were. Through fastp at Q25 and MiXCR, TCRdb rebuilt clones from the public reads, retaining in-frame beta chains. Every entry covers one CDR3 protein and lists the most common genes and DNA from its rows. TCRdb, rather than the study authors, made the V and J calls. The sample contains 20,000 to 30,000 distinct CDR3 sequences, approximately 48% of them found a single time. About 5.9% of the sample is taken by the ten largest.

The sequencing input was peripheral blood. The rearrangement combines TRBV20-1 with TRBJ2-1; TRBD2 matches 8 bases in the middle. The receptor was derived from an adult woman with stable Graves' hyperthyroidism. The nucleotide sequence reads as follows: TGCAGCAAACTAGCGGAGGCCCCCAAGGAGCAGCTCTTC. It encodes CSKLAEAPKEQLF.